This T cell receptor beta chain was retrieved from a study of cytomegalovirus exposure and HLA in healthy donors. Study-level results: It was reported that the classifier diagnosed cytomegalovirus status with high specificity and sensitivity in both the original and validation cohorts.

CDR1 SEHNR and CDR2 FQNEAQ come from the germline V gene (reference sequence). The CDR3 runs to 12 residues. Worth noting for this clone: Its target is unknown.

The PCR used 60 Vbeta and 13 Jbeta primers. TCRdb keeps only in-frame clones here, not all; method: immunoSEQ multiplex PCR. The sample has about 140,000 clones; 78% are singletons. The chain uses TRBV7-9 and TRBJ2-5, with D unresolved. Judging by the DNA end, TRBJ2-7 fits better; the J call may be wrong. This clonotype originated in a female donor in good health and CMV-seronegative. Input material: PBMCs. The CDR3 region is CASSLEVYEQYF. The DNA for the CDR3 is TGTGCCAGCAGCCTCGAAGTCTACGAGCAGTACTTC.